This TCR beta chain was captured in a study of cytomegalovirus exposure and HLA in healthy donors. As to this clone: As yet, its antigen is unknown.

PCR primers comprised 60 Vbeta and 13 Jbeta primers. Sequenced by immunoSEQ multiplex PCR; TCRdb stores in-frame clones only, minus some. The sample shows approximately 110,000 clones, roughly 82% of them seen only once. Points from the study as a whole: High sensitivity and specificity were reportedly achieved when the classifier diagnosed cytomegalovirus status. Later analysis placed DRB1 highest and HLA-C lowest in TCR association rates, which differed by HLA locus. In an earlier analysis, most TCR beta V segments were productive about 87% or about 30% of the time. An analysis that was carried out later associated fewer than 20,000 TCR beta sequences with HLA alleles at 0.05 false discovery rate.

Source material: PBMCs. The source of this sequence is a woman aged 60-75 years in good health and CMV-seropositive.

In DNA, the CDR3 is TGTGCCAGCAGTTCCCACGGACTAGCGGCAAACACCGGGGAGCTGTTTTTT. This gives the protein CASSSHGLAANTGELFF. The chain joins TRBV27 to TRBJ2-2; 10 bases line up with TRBD2. The CDR3 length is 17 residues. Germline V lookup: CDR1 MNHEY, CDR2 SMNVEV (reference sequence). V lost 4 bases and J lost 2; bases outside the gene matches: 7.